Sequencing of this TCR beta chain was carried out in a study of cytotoxic CD8 clonotypes in ibrutinib-treated CLL. Study-level background: On average, each sample had approximately 280,000 productive templates and 94,082 productive rearrangements. General observations from the study: The clonality went up when patients responded to ibrutinib and dropped back toward baseline at progression. The study found baseline clonality above age-matched healthy donors, tracking circulating CD8+ T-cell counts.

The planned depth of sequencing spanned 1 in 200,000 to 1 in 1 million T cells. TCRdb keeps only in-frame clones here, not all; method: immunoSEQ multiplex PCR. The top ten clones hold just over 50% of a sample with approximately 25,000 clones, 60% to 80% of them seen once. V lost 2 bases, J lost 1 base, and 12 bases lay in between. CDR1 and CDR2 (germline): SGHRS, YFSETQ. This CDR3 is 15 amino acids long. A word on this clone: The antigen is unknown.

The input for sequencing was PBMCs, taken at disease progression, from a patient treated with ibrutinib. The V call is TRBV5-1, the J call TRBJ1-1; maybe TRBD1 (5 bases). The sequence was collected from a human donor with chronic lymphocytic leukemia. For the CDR3, the DNA is TGCGCCAGCAGCTTAATGGACACGGCGAACACTGAAGCTTTCTTT. Translated: CASSLMDTANTEAFF.